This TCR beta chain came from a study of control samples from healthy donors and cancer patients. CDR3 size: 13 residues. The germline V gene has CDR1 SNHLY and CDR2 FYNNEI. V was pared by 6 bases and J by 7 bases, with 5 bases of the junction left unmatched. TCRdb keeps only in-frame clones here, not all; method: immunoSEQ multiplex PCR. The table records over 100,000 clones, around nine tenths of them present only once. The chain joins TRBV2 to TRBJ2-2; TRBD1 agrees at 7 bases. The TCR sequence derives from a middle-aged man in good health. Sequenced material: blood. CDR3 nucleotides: TGTGCCAGCAGCGGACCAGGGGGCGGGGAGCTGTTTTTT. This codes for CASSGPGGGELFF.